These 5 T cell receptor beta chains share one sample of origin, sequenced in a study of glioma-infiltrating T cells after dendritic cell vaccination. This sample's time point: after dendritic cell vaccination, including at tumor progression/relapse. The table came from immunoSEQ multiplex PCR; TCRdb's copy has only in-frame clones and leaves some out. The sample lists 70,000 to 95,000 clones, around 86% occurring once. The material sequenced was blood, taken after dendritic cell vaccination. The receptor set was obtained from a human donor with glioblastoma.

This clone has only one observation. V gene TRBV4-2 combines with J gene TRBJ2-1; 10 nucleotides match TRBD2. Germline lookup yields CDR1 LGHNA and CDR2 YNFKEQ. The J segment lost 2 bases and the V segment lost 1 base, leaving 11 bases of the junction unmatched. The CDR3 contains 19 residues. The CDR3 loop is CASSQATWLAGVPYNEQFF. CDR3 nucleotides: TGTGCCAGCAGCCAAGCTACCTGGCTAGCGGGAGTCCCCTACAATGAGCAGTTCTTC.

The chain combines TRBV10-3 with TRBJ2-1, with 9 bases aligning to TRBD2. Looked up from germline, CDR1 is ENHRY and CDR2 is SYGVKD. The V gene end was trimmed by 2 bases and the J gene end by 7 bases; junction bases not matched to a gene: 15. The length of the CDR3 is 18 residues. The CDR3 DNA reads as TGTGCCATCAGTGAGGCCCGTGGCGGGAGGGGAAGTGAGAATGAGCAGTTCTTC. This gives the protein CAISEARGGRGSENEQFF.

The V and J genes are TRBV5-8 and TRBJ2-7, with TRBD1 matching over 12 bases. The CDR3 runs to 16 residues. J gave up 5 bases and V 3 bases, and 9 bases lay outside the gene matches. Germline CDR1 and CDR2: SGHTS and YDEGEE. The CDR3 DNA follows: TGTGCCAGCAGCTGGGCCCGGGACAGGGGGCACCACGAGCAGTACTTC. Translated: CASSWARDRGHHEQYF. Filled out from reference TRBV5-8 and TRBJ2-7, the complete variable domain reads EAGVTQSPTHLIKTRGQQATLRCSPISGHTSVYWYQQALGLGLQFLLWYDEGEERNRGNFPPRFSGRQFPNYSSELNVNALELEDSALYLCASSWARDRGHHEQYFGPGTRLTVT.

The chain joins TRBV5-6 to TRBJ2-2, with D uncertain. CDR1 SGHDT and CDR2 YYEEEE come from the germline V gene. This CDR3 is 11 amino acids long. V shed 2 bases and J shed 7 bases, with 3 bases lying between them. The CDR3 region is CASSFGGELFF. The CDR3 nucleotides read TGTGCCAGCAGCTTCGGCGGGGAGCTGTTTTTT.

This chain links TRBV25-1 with TRBJ1-1; the match to TRBD1 covers 7 bases. This CDR3 region has 14 residues. With 8 bases clipped from V and 6 bases from J, the junction kept 12 bases outside the gene matches. Germline V gene sequence: CDR1 MGHDK, CDR2 SYGVNS. The CDR3 coding sequence is TGTGCCAGCTCCCTGGGACAGCTTAATTCTGAAGCTTTCTTT. This sequence encodes CASSLGQLNSEAFF.